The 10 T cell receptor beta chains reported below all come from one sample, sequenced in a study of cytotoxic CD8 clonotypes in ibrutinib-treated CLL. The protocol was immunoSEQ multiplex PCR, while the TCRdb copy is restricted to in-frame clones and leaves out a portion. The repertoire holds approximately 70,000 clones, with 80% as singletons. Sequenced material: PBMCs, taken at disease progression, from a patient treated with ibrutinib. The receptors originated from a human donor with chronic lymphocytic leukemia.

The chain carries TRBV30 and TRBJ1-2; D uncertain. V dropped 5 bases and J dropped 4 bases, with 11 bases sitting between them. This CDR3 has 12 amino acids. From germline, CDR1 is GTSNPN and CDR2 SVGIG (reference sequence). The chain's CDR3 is CAWDAMTYGYTF. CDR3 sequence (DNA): TGTGCCTGGGACGCGATGACCTATGGCTACACCTTC.

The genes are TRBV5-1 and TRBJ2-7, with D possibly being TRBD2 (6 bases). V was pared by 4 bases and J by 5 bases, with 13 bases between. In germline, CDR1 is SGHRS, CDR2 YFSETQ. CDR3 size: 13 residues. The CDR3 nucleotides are TGCGCCAGCAGCCTCCAGACTAGAGACGAGCAGTACTTC. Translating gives CASSLQTRDEQYF.

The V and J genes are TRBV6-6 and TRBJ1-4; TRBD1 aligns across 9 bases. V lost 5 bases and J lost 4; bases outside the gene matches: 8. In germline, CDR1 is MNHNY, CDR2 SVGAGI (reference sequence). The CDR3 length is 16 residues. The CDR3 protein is CASSRTGDRFNEKLFF. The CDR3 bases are TGTGCCAGCAGTAGGACAGGGGATCGGTTTAATGAAAAACTGTTTTTT.

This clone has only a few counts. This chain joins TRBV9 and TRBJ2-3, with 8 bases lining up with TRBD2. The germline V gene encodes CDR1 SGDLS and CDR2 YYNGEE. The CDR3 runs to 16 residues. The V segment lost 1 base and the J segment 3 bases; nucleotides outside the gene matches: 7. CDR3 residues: CASSVSRGGQTDTQYF. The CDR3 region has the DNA TGTGCCAGCAGCGTATCCCGGGGGGGCCAGACAGATACGCAGTATTTT. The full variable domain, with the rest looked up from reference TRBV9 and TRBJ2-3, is DSGVTQTPKHLITATGQRVTLRCSPRSGDLSVYWYQQSLDQGLQFLIQYYNGEERAKGNILERFSAQQFPDLHSELNLSSLELGDSALYFCASSVSRGGQTDTQYFGPGTRLTVL.

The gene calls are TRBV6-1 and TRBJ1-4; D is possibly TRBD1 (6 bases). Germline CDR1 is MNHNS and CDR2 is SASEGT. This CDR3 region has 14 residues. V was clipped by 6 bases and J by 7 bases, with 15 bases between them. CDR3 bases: TGTGCCAGCAGAAACTCGGGAGGGGGTGAAAAACTGTTTTTT. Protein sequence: CASRNSGGGEKLFF.

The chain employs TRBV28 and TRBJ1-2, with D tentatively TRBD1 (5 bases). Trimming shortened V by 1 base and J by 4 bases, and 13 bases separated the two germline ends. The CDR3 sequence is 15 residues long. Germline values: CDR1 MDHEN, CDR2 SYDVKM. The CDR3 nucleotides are TGTGCCAGCAGTTTATTTTCGGGGCTGAGCTATGGCTACACCTTC. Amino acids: CASSLFSGLSYGYTF.

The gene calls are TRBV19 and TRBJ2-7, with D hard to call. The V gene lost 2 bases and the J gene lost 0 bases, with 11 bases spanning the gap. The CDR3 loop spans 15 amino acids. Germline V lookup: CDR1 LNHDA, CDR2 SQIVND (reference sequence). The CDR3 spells CASSIRWVSSYEQYF. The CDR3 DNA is TGTGCCAGTAGTATAAGGTGGGTCAGCTCCTACGAGCAGTACTTC. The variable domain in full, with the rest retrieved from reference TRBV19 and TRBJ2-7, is DGGITQSPKYLFRKEGQNVTLSCEQNLNHDAMYWYRQDPGQGLRLIYYSQIVNDFQKGDIAEGYSVSREKKESFPLTVTSAQKNPTAFYLCASSIRWVSSYEQYFGPGTRLTVT.

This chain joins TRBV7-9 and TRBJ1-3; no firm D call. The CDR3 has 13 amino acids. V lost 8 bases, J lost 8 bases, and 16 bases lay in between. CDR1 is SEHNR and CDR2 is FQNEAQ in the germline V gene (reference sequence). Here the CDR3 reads CASLDGLGHTIYF. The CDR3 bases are TGTGCCAGCTTGGACGGCCTCGGACACACCATATATTTT. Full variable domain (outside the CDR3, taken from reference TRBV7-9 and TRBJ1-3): DTGVSQNPRHKITKRGQNVTFRCDPISEHNRLYWYRQTLGQGPEFLTYFQNEAQLEKSRLLSDRFSAERPKGSFSTLEIQRTEQGDSAMYLCASLDGLGHTIYFGEGSWLTVV.

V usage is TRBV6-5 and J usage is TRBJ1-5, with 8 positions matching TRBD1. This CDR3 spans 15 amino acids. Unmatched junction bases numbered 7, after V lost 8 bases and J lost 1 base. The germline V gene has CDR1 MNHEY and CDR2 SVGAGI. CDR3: CASLPTGGSNQPQHF. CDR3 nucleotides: TGTGCCAGCTTACCTACAGGGGGAAGCAATCAGCCCCAGCATTTT.

The CDR3 region is CASSQDLGVRTGELFF. As DNA, the CDR3 is TGTGCCAGCAGCCAAGACTTGGGGGTGCGGACCGGGGAGCTGTTTTTT. The rearrangement joins TRBV14 to TRBJ2-2, with D perhaps TRBD1 or TRBD2 (5 bases each). With 0 bases removed from V and 5 bases from J, the gap between germline ends came to 13 bases. Germline V gene data show CDR1 as SGHDN and CDR2 as FVKESK. The CDR3 is 16 amino acids.